This is a list of T cell receptor beta chains from one sample in a study of blood T cell repertoires in COVID-19. TCRdb's copy holds only in-frame clones and misses some; the assay was immunoSEQ multiplex PCR. Here the sample spans tens of thousands of clones, roughly 89% being singletons. Material for sequencing was peripheral blood. The source of these receptors is a man between 35 and 55 years old with COVID-19, enrolled during active disease. Each CDR3 is given with its conserved first and last residue. The D gene is left open where the match is weak. Rows may omit the clone size; those that give it use once, few, many or a size class.

cdr3_length j_call d_call clone_size v_call cdr3_nt cdr3_aa
18 TRBJ2-1 TRBD2 . TRBV15 TGTGCCACCAGCAGACCCTCGACGGGGACTAGCGGGAGCAATGAGCAGTTCTTC CATSRPSTGTSGSNEQFF
20 TRBJ1-6 . once TRBV27 TGTGCCAGCAGTCCCATATGGCCCAGGGTTATTGGGGCGCGGAATTCACCCCTCCACTTT CASSPIWPRVIGARNSPLHF
16 TRBJ2-5 . . TRBV7-9 TGTGCCAGCAGACCCCCCCGGACTACCTACCAAGAGACCCAGTACTTC CASRPPRTTYQETQYF
14 TRBJ1-1 . . TRBV5-1 TGCGCCAGCAGCTCCGGGAGCGTGAACACTGAAGCTTTCTTT CASSSGSVNTEAFF
15 TRBJ1-2 . . TRBV5-1 TGCGCCAGCAGGAGCACTACGACAGACCTCTATGGCTACACCTTC CASRSTTTDLYGYTF
16 TRBJ2-1 TRBD2 . TRBV15 TGTGCCACCAGCAGAGATTCCGGGGGACTAGTCAATGAGCAGTTCTTC CATSRDSGGLVNEQFF
15 TRBJ2-7 . . TRBV5-6 TGTGCCAGCAGCTTGGTAAGGGGCCCCTCCTACGAGCAGTACTTC CASSLVRGPSYEQYF
15 TRBJ1-6 . . TRBV14 TGTGCCAGCAGCACGGGGACAAGATATAATTCACCCCTCCACTTT CASSTGTRYNSPLHF
15 TRBJ2-7 TRBD2 . TRBV7-9 TGTGCCAGCAGCACCGGGACTAGCGGACTTTACGAGCAGTACTTC CASSTGTSGLYEQYF
16 TRBJ2-3 . . TRBV2 TGTGCCAGCAGGGCCCGCGGGGAACCACCGCGAGATACGCAGTATTTT CASRARGEPPRDTQYF
19 TRBJ2-3 . . TRBV5-1 TGCGCCAGCAGCCCCATCGTAGGTGTACTGGCTGTCCCGGGAGATACGCAGTATTTT CASSPIVGVLAVPGDTQYF
14 TRBJ1-1 . . TRBV12-5 TGTGCTAGTGGTTTTGACACCTTGAACACTGAAGCTTTCTTT CASGFDTLNTEAFF
13 TRBJ1-4 . few TRBV2 TGTGCCAGCAGTGGTGGGTCCGGGGAAAAACTGTTTTTT CASSGGSGEKLFF
15 TRBJ2-2 TRBD1 . TRBV10-3 TGTGCCTCCACCGGGACAGGCGCGAACACCGGGGAGCTGTTTTTT CASTGTGANTGELFF
14 TRBJ2-3 TRBD2 . TRBV2 TGTGCCAGCAGCGTACCTAGCGGGAGGCGGACGCAGTATTTT CASSVPSGRRTQYF
14 TRBJ1-6 . . TRBV14 TGTGCCAGCAGCCAAACAGGGCGAAATTCACCCCTCCACTTT CASSQTGRNSPLHF
14 TRBJ2-5 . few TRBV6-1 TGTGCCAGCAGTGAAATGGGGGGAAAAGAGACCCAGTACTTC CASSEMGGKETQYF
16 TRBJ2-2 TRBD1 . TRBV15 TGTGCCACCAGCAGAGATACAGGGGACCGCACCGGGGAGCTGTTTTTT CATSRDTGDRTGELFF
15 TRBJ1-3 TRBD1 . TRBV11-2 TGTGCCAGCAGCGTTGGAATTGCAGGGGGTAACACCATATATTTT CASSVGIAGGNTIYF
15 TRBJ1-6 TRBD1 . TRBV10-3 TGTGCCATCAGCGTAGACAGGGAGGACCATTCACCCCTCCACTTT CAISVDREDHSPLHF
13 TRBJ2-1 TRBD2 . TRBV19 TGTGCCAGTAGGACCCTAGCGGGGGATGAGCAGTTCTTC CASRTLAGDEQFF
14 TRBJ1-5 . . TRBV4-1 TGCGCCAGCAGCCAAGATCGCGGGAATCAGCCCCAGCATTTT CASSQDRGNQPQHF
14 TRBJ2-2 . . TRBV2 TGTGCCAGCAGTGAACGAGGCCACCCCGGGGAGCTGTTTTTT CASSERGHPGELFF
13 TRBJ1-6 TRBD1 few TRBV5-5 TGTGCCAGCAGCGAGGACAGGCGCAAGCCCCTCCACTTT CASSEDRRKPLHF